This TCR beta chain was documented in a study of blood T cells in healthy people across ages. As for the study in general: Template switching caught about one barcoded beta molecule for each two T cells. Overall study findings and caveats: TCR beta diversity per million T cells fell roughly linearly with age. Versus aged donors, long-lived donors had higher diversity and more naive CD4+ cells.

No fewer than 7 million PBMCs went into each sample. The CDR3 consists of 13 residues. V was shortened by 6 bases and J by 4 bases, with 12 bases between the two germline ends. Sample-barcoded 5' priming and a J-beta primer mix drove a second PCR of roughly 7 to 11 cycles. TCRdb called the 5' RACE reads again in MiXCR, with one record for every CDR3 protein. This sample has around 1,100,000 distinct CDR3 sequences, with more than 30% found just once. There are a few counts of this clonotype. The antigen remains unidentified. The sequence came from a young man in good health. This chain links TRBV12-3 or TRBV12-4 with TRBJ1-1, with D perhaps matching TRBD1 (5 bases). Sequenced: blood. This chain's CDR3 is CASSPPGVTEAFF. The CDR3 region has the DNA TGTGCCAGCAGCCCACCGGGGGTCACTGAAGCTTTCTTT.